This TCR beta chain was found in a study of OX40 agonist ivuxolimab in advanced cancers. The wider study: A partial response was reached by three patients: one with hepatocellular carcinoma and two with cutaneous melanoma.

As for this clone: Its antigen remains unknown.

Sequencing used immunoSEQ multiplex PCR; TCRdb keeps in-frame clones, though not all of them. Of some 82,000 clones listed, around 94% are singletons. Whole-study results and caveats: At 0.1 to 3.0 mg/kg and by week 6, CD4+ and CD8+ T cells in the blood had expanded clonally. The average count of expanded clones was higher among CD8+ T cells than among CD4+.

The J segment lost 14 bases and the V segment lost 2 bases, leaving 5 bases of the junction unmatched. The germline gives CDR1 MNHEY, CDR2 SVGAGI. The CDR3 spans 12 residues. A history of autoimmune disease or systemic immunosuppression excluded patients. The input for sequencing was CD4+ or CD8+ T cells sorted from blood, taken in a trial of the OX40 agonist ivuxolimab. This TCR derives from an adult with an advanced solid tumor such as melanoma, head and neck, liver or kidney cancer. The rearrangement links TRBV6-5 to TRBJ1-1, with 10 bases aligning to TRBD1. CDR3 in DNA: TGTGCCAGCAGTTACGCCGGGACAGGGGAGTTCTTT. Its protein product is CASSYAGTGEFF.